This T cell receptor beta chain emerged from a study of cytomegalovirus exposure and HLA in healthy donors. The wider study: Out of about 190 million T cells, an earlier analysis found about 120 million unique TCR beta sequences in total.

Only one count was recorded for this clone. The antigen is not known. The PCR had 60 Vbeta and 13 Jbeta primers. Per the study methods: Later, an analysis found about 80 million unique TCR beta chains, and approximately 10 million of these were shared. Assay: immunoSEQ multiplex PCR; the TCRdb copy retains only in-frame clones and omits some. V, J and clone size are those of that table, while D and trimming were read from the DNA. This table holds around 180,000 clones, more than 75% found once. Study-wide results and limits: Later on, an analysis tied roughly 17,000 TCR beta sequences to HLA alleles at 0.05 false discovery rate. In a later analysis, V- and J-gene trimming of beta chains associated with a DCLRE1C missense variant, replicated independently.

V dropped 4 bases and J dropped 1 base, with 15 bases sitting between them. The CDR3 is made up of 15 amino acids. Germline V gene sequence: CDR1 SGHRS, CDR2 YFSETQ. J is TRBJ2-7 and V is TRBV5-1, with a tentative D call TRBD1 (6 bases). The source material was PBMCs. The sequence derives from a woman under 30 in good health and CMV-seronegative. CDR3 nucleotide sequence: TGCGCCAGCAGCCGCTCTCCGGGACATTCCTACGAGCAGTACTTC. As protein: CASSRSPGHSYEQYF.